A selection of T cell receptor beta chains follows, all from one sample in a study of T cell clones after liver transplantation. Measured with immunoSEQ multiplex PCR; TCRdb has only the in-frame clones, and not every one. The profile covers around 110,000 clones, with over 75% appearing a single time and approximately 0.78% taken by the ten largest. The input for sequencing was CD4+ T cells from blood, taken 12 months after liver transplant. Receptor source: a human patient who received a liver transplant. The graft donor may have given rise to some T cells. Each CDR3 is given with its conserved first and last residue. The D gene is left open where the match is weak. The size field is filled for only some rows; it gives once, few, many or a size class.

CASSPTLAGGPGTQYF,TGTGCCAGCAGCCCGACTCTAGCGGGAGGGCCTGGTACGCAGTATTTT,TRBV7-3,TRBD2,TRBJ2-3,.
CASSLGTEFGRYTF,TGTGCCAGCAGCCTCGGGACAGAGTTCGGGAGGTACACCTTC,TRBV7-9,TRBD1,TRBJ1-2,.
CASDDGNEKLFF,TGTGCCAGCGATGACGGAAATGAAAAACTGTTTTTT,TRBV7-9,.,TRBJ1-4,few
CASSSRDRERYTF,TGTGCCAGCAGCAGCCGGGACAGGGAACGCTACACCTTC,TRBV6-6,TRBD1,TRBJ1-2,.
CASSLRHVNEQYF,TGTGCCAGCAGCTTGAGACATGTCAACGAGCAGTACTTC,TRBV7-8,.,TRBJ2-7,.
CASSYVGRGSYEQYF,TGTGCCAGCAGTTACGTGGGGCGGGGGTCCTACGAGCAGTACTTC,TRBV6-5,TRBD2,TRBJ2-7,.
CASSLNSNTGELFF,TGTGCCAGCAGCTTAAACAGTAACACCGGGGAGCTGTTTTTT,TRBV7-3,.,TRBJ2-2,.
CASSGGSVTEAFF,TGCGCCAGCAGCGGGGGCAGTGTCACTGAAGCTTTCTTT,TRBV5-1,.,TRBJ1-1,.
CASSLESWGTGELFF,TGTGCCAGCAGCTTAGAGTCCTGGGGCACCGGGGAGCTGTTTTTT,TRBV11-3,.,TRBJ2-2,.
CASSLRLRQGLYQPQHF,TGTGCCAGCAGTTTAAGGCTCAGGCAGGGTCTCTATCAGCCCCAGCATTTT,TRBV28,.,TRBJ1-5,.
CASRTGTNTDTQYF,TGTGCCAGCAGGACCGGGACTAACACAGATACGCAGTATTTT,TRBV6-6,TRBD2,TRBJ2-3,.
CASSPGLAGVNEQFF,TGCGCCAGCAGCCCAGGACTAGCGGGCGTCAATGAGCAGTTCTTC,TRBV5-1,TRBD2,TRBJ2-1,.
CASSLGTAGPGEQYF,TGCGCCAGCAGCTTAGGAACAGCGGGTCCGGGCGAGCAGTACTTC,TRBV5-1,.,TRBJ2-7,.
CSVALVSYSYNEQFF,TGCAGCGTCGCACTAGTTTCCTACTCCTACAATGAGCAGTTCTTC,TRBV29-1,.,TRBJ2-1,.
CASSLYGSSGANVLTF,TGTGCCAGCAGCTTATATGGCAGCTCTGGGGCCAACGTCCTGACTTTC,TRBV7-2,.,TRBJ2-6,.
CASSLLAGGPNEQFF,TGTGCCAGCAGTTTACTAGCGGGAGGCCCCAATGAGCAGTTCTTC,TRBV27,TRBD2,TRBJ2-1,.
CASSFLGHSYEQYF,TGCGCCAGCAGCTTTTTGGGACATAGCTACGAGCAGTACTTC,TRBV5-1,.,TRBJ2-7,.
CASSKGQGTGNYGYTF,TGTGCCAGCAGTAAGGGACAAGGGACAGGGAACTATGGCTACACCTTC,TRBV27,TRBD1,TRBJ1-2,.
CAEDRFTDTQYF,TGTGCCGAGGACAGGTTCACAGATACGCAGTATTTT,TRBV21-1,.,TRBJ2-3,.
CASSPRGGSYGYTF,TGTGCCAGCAGTCCTCGGGGGGGCAGTTATGGCTACACCTTC,TRBV5-4,.,TRBJ1-2,.